A single sample gave rise to the 14 T cell receptor beta chains below, sequenced in a study of graft-versus-host responses after intestinal transplantation. TCRdb's table, derived via immunoSEQ multiplex PCR, lists solely in-frame clones and lacks some. Here the sample spans under 150,000 clones, 90% being singletons. These TCRs' antigens remain unknown. Specimen: unstimulated CD4+ T cells sorted from spleen or lymph node cells, collected before intestinal transplant. These receptor sequences come from a human donor who received an intestinal transplant.

The rearrangement joins TRBV6-1 to TRBJ1-6; tentatively, D is TRBD1 (5 bases). Germline V lookup: CDR1 MNHNS, CDR2 SASEGT. The V end lost 5 bases, the J end lost 5 bases, and 13 bases lay between the germline ends. This CDR3 has 15 residues. In nucleotides, the CDR3 is TGTGCCAGCAGTAGTGGACAAGGGCATAATTCACCCCTCCACTTT. As protein: CASSSGQGHNSPLHF.

V gene TRBV27 combines with J gene TRBJ2-1, with 8 nucleotides matching TRBD1. The length of the CDR3 is 15 residues. Trimming cost V 3 bases and J 5 bases; bases outside gene matches: 6. The germline gives CDR1 MNHEY, CDR2 SMNVEV (reference sequence). The DNA for the CDR3 is TGTGCCAGCAGTTTCAGGACAGGGCTCCACAATGAGCAGTTCTTC. It specifies CASSFRTGLHNEQFF.

The chain employs TRBV5-1 and TRBJ2-6; the match to TRBD1 covers 10 bases. V shed 4 bases and J 0 bases; nucleotides not matched to a gene: 7. In germline, CDR1 is SGHRS, CDR2 YFSETQ. The length of the CDR3 is 18 residues. The CDR3 sequence is CASSLTGGTSSGANVLTF. CDR3 coding DNA: TGCGCCAGCAGCCTGACAGGGGGCACAAGCTCTGGGGCCAACGTCCTGACTTTC.

V is TRBV28 and J is TRBJ1-3; 7 bases match TRBD1. V lost 10 bases and J lost 6; bases outside the gene matches: 9. Germline lookup yields CDR1 MDHEN and CDR2 SYDVKM. The CDR3 loop spans 13 amino acids. CDR3 in DNA: TGTGCCACCGCGGACAGGAGGCTAAACACCATATATTTT. Translation gives CATADRRLNTIYF.

This sequence joins TRBV11-3 and TRBJ2-5; D not resolved. V shed 1 base and J shed 1 base, with 7 bases lying between them. The CDR3 has 14 residues. Germline lookup yields CDR1 SGHNT and CDR2 YENEEA. The CDR3: CASSLGGLQETQYF. CDR3 nucleotides: TGTGCCAGCAGCTTAGGAGGCCTCCAAGAGACCCAGTACTTC.

The chain combines TRBV10-3 with TRBJ2-7, with D uncertain. CDR3 length equals 13 residues. Germline lookup yields CDR1 ENHRY and CDR2 SYGVKD. V lost 4 bases and J 1 base, leaving 8 bases between the germline ends. CDR3 protein: CAISAVQSYEQYF. In DNA form, the CDR3 reads TGTGCCATCAGTGCGGTCCAATCCTACGAGCAGTACTTC.

The rearrangement joins TRBV29-1 to TRBJ1-1, with a weak D call TRBD1 (5 bases). The CDR3 consists of 16 residues. V was pared by 3 bases and J by 0 bases, with 17 bases between. CDR1 is SQVTM, CDR2 ANQGSEA, per germline. The CDR3 region has the DNA TGCAGCGTTGATCGCAGGGCCTCGGCTATGAACACTGAAGCTTTCTTT. Residues: CSVDRRASAMNTEAFF.

This sequence joins TRBV6-1 and TRBJ2-3; 9 bases are shared with TRBD1. The ends lost 7 bases at V and 1 base at J; junction bases unmatched: 6. Germline-derived CDR1 and CDR2 are MNHNS and SASEGT. The length of the CDR3 is 15 residues. Written as DNA, the CDR3 is TGTGCCAGCACCAAGACAGGGGGGGGCACAGATACGCAGTATTTT. Its protein is CASTKTGGGTDTQYF.

J is TRBJ2-3 and V is TRBV6-1, with D possibly TRBD1 on 6 matching bases. CDR1 is MNHNS, CDR2 SASEGT, per germline. The CDR3 loop spans 13 amino acids. V shed 6 bases and J shed 3 bases, with 10 bases lying between them. CDR3 residues: CASRSGETDTQYF. The CDR3 DNA sequence: TGTGCCAGCAGATCAGGGGAGACAGATACGCAGTATTTT.

V gene TRBV11-2 combines with J gene TRBJ2-3, with 7 bases that match TRBD2. The junction had 4 bases not matched to a gene; V was cut back by 3 bases and J by 4 bases. Germline loops: CDR1 SGHAT, CDR2 FQNNGV. The CDR3 is made up of 14 amino acids. The CDR3 sequence: CASSFGGSADTQYF. DNA for the CDR3: TGTGCCAGCAGCTTCGGCGGGAGCGCAGATACGCAGTATTTT.

This chain uses TRBV5-1 with TRBJ1-1; D may be TRBD1 (5 bases). This CDR3 has 15 amino acids. With 1 base removed from V and 0 bases from J, the gap between germline ends came to 10 bases. Germline CDR1 is SGHRS and CDR2 is YFSETQ. The CDR3 region is CASSLLGRMNTEAFF. In DNA form, the CDR3 reads TGCGCCAGCAGCTTGTTGGGGCGAATGAACACTGAAGCTTTCTTT.

V usage is TRBV28 and J usage is TRBJ2-5, with TRBD2 matching 7 bases. Germline V CDR1 and CDR2: MDHEN, SYDVKM. Trimming at V came to 3 bases and at J to 5 bases, leaving 6 bases not matched to a gene. The CDR3 extends over 14 amino acids. CDR3 coding DNA: TGTGCCAGCAGTTTCGGCGGGAGCGTCGAGACCCAGTACTTC. Translation gives CASSFGGSVETQYF.

This clone has only one observation. This chain joins TRBV27 and TRBJ1-1; TRBD1 might be the D (5 bases). This CDR3 is built from 16 residues. The germline V and J ends were trimmed by 5 bases and 0 bases, with 16 bases remaining between them. In germline, CDR1 is MNHEY, CDR2 SMNVEV (reference sequence). The CDR3 DNA reads TGTGCCAGCAGTGGGTGGGGGGGGACCATGAACACTGAAGCTTTCTTT. It specifies CASSGWGGTMNTEAFF.

This chain joins TRBV28 and TRBJ2-3; 7 bases are shared with TRBD2. Germline CDR1 reads MDHEN; CDR2 reads SYDVKM. CDR3 length equals 15 residues. Trimming took 6 bases from V and 0 from J; bases not matched to a gene: 6. CDR3 nucleotide sequence: TGTGCCAGCAGGGGGGGGACCTTAAGCACAGATACGCAGTATTTT. As protein: CASRGGTLSTDTQYF.